The clone carrying this T cell receptor (beta chain) occurred many times. Its antigen is currently unknown. CDR3 length: 17 residues. J was trimmed by 5 bases and V by 5 bases; bases with no gene match: 10. This sample was taken from a study of T cells in Graves' hyperthyroidism and ophthalmopathy. General study findings and limits: In the blood, most expanded thyroid clonotypes above 0.001 appeared as well. The model forecast ophthalmopathy, anticipating it by a median around 6.5 months before onset.

Based on clinical symptoms, serum thyroxine and TRAb, thyroid ultrasound and orbital computed tomography, diagnoses were reached. The source material, RNA transcripts, was used to amplify TCR beta CDR3 regions. HTBI primers were the set used in a first-round RT-PCR of the TCR CDR3. MiXCR, applied by TCRdb to the multiplex PCR reads, yields one record per CDR3 protein. The sample lists about 250,000 distinct CDR3 sequences, about 25% occurring once. The V call is TRBV12-3 or TRBV12-4, the J call TRBJ2-5, with TRBD2 matching 14 bases. The source material was blood. The TCR originated in a woman between 40 and 50 years old with Graves' ophthalmopathy. The CDR3 coding sequence is TGTGCCAGCAGTGGGGGACTAGCGGGAGCCCCCGGGGAGACCCAGTACTTC. Translated, it gives CASSGGLAGAPGETQYF.